Listed below are T cell receptor beta chains from one sample, sequenced in a study of spatial heterogeneity in lung cancer. Each CDR3 protein gets one entry after TCRdb re-called the 5' RACE reads with MiXCR. The repertoire holds some 110,000 distinct CDR3 sequences, with over 9% as singletons. The material sequenced was PBMCs, taken at follow-up. The receptors here all came from a male donor with early-stage non-small cell lung cancer. Each CDR3 is given with its conserved first and last residue. D genes are given only for firm matches. Only some rows state a clone size, as once, few, many or a class for expanded clones.

clone size: .; D gene: TRBD1; J gene: TRBJ1-1; V gene: TRBV29-1; CDR3 DNA: TGCAGCGTTGCCGACGTGAGGGGGCTTTCAAACACTGTAGCTTTCTTT; CDR3 protein: CSVADVRGLSNTVAFF
clone size: few; D gene: .; J gene: TRBJ2-2; V gene: TRBV11-2; CDR3 DNA: TGTGCCAGCAGCGAAACCGGGGAGCTGTTTTTT; CDR3 protein: CASSETGELFF
clone size: few; D gene: .; J gene: TRBJ2-2; V gene: TRBV7-8; CDR3 DNA: TGTGCCAGCAGCTTAGACGGGGCTTACACCGGGGAGCTGTTTTTT; CDR3 protein: CASSLDGAYTGELFF
clone size: .; D gene: TRBD1; J gene: TRBJ2-7; V gene: TRBV5-1; CDR3 DNA: TGCGCCAGCAGCTTGGGGGACAGGACCTACGAGCAGTACTTC; CDR3 protein: CASSLGDRTYEQYF
clone size: .; D gene: .; J gene: TRBJ1-6; V gene: TRBV27; CDR3 DNA: TGTGCCACCCAACAGGGAACTCGGCTTTTGGGGAATTCACCCCTCCACTTT; CDR3 protein: CATQQGTRLLGNSPLHF
clone size: .; D gene: .; J gene: TRBJ2-5; V gene: TRBV9; CDR3 DNA: TGTGCCAGCAGCGAGACGCCTCACGGGGGACAAGAGACCCAGTACTTC; CDR3 protein: CASSETPHGGQETQYF
clone size: few; D gene: .; J gene: TRBJ2-5; V gene: TRBV28; CDR3 DNA: TGTGCCAGCAGTTTACAGGGGATATCCGGGACCCAGTACTTC; CDR3 protein: CASSLQGISGTQYF
clone size: many; D gene: .; J gene: TRBJ2-2; V gene: TRBV6-6; CDR3 DNA: TGTGCCAGCAGGATAAAGTCGGGACCGGCGAACACCGGGGAGCTGTTTTTT; CDR3 protein: CASRIKSGPANTGELFF
clone size: many; D gene: .; J gene: TRBJ1-1; V gene: TRBV3-1; CDR3 DNA: TGTGCCAGCAGACGGTCGGACAAGGGCACTGAAGCTTTCTTT; CDR3 protein: CASRRSDKGTEAFF
clone size: few; D gene: .; J gene: TRBJ2-7; V gene: TRBV20-1; CDR3 DNA: TGCAGTGCAATTCCAGGGTACGGGATGTACGAGCAGTACTTC; CDR3 protein: CSAIPGYGMYEQYF
clone size: .; D gene: TRBD1; J gene: TRBJ2-7; V gene: TRBV5-1; CDR3 DNA: TGCGCCAGCAGCTTCGGACAGGTTAACCCCTACGAGCAGTACTTC; CDR3 protein: CASSFGQVNPYEQYF
clone size: .; D gene: .; J gene: TRBJ2-5; V gene: TRBV6-2/TRBV6-3; CDR3 DNA: TGTGCCAGCAGTTACTACGGCTCGATCAAAGAGACCCAGTACTTC; CDR3 protein: CASSYYGSIKETQYF
clone size: many; D gene: TRBD1; J gene: TRBJ1-5; V gene: TRBV10-3; CDR3 DNA: TGTGCCATCACTGTAGACGGGACAGGGAGGTGTAGCAATCAGCCCCAGCATTTT; CDR3 protein: CAITVDGTGRCSNQPQHF
clone size: .; D gene: .; J gene: TRBJ1-1; V gene: TRBV28; CDR3 DNA: TGTGCCAGCAGTTTAAATCCCGGAGGAGCTTTCTTT; CDR3 protein: CASSLNPGGAFF
clone size: .; D gene: TRBD1; J gene: TRBJ1-1; V gene: TRBV5-1; CDR3 DNA: TGCGCCAGCAGCTTGGCGGGCAGGGGGATGGGCACTGAAGCTTTCTTT; CDR3 protein: CASSLAGRGMGTEAFF
clone size: few; D gene: TRBD1; J gene: TRBJ2-7; V gene: TRBV29-1; CDR3 DNA: TGCAGCGTTGCCGGACAGGGAAGTAATGGCGAGCAGTACTTC; CDR3 protein: CSVAGQGSNGEQYF
clone size: few; D gene: TRBD2; J gene: TRBJ2-1; V gene: TRBV6-6; CDR3 DNA: TGTGCCAGCAGTCAGGGACTAGGTAACAATGAGCAGTTCTTC; CDR3 protein: CASSQGLGNNEQFF
clone size: .; D gene: TRBD2; J gene: TRBJ2-2; V gene: TRBV11-3; CDR3 DNA: TGTGCCAGCAGCTCCGGGACTAGCGGAAACGAAATCAGCGGGGAGCTGTTTTTT; CDR3 protein: CASSSGTSGNEISGELFF
clone size: few; D gene: TRBD1; J gene: TRBJ2-7; V gene: TRBV5-5; CDR3 DNA: TGTGCCAGCAGCCCGGGACAGGGGTTCTACGAGCAGTACTTC; CDR3 protein: CASSPGQGFYEQYF
clone size: few; D gene: .; J gene: TRBJ2-7; V gene: TRBV7-9; CDR3 DNA: TGTGCCAGCAGTCCTCATGGCGACGAGCAGTACTTC; CDR3 protein: CASSPHGDEQYF